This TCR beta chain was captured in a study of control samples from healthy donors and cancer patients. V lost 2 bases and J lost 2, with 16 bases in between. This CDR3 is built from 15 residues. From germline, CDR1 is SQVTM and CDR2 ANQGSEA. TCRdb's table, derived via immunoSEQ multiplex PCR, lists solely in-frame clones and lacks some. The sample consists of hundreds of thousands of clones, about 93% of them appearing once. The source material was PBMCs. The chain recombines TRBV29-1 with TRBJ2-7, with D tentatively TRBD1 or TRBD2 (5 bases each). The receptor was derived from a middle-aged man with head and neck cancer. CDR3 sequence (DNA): TGCAGCGTTGAAAAGTGGGGGACGGGAACCTACGAGCAGTACTTC. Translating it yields CSVEKWGTGTYEQYF.